This T cell receptor beta chain was found in a study of control samples from healthy donors and cancer patients. The protocol was immunoSEQ multiplex PCR, while the TCRdb copy is restricted to in-frame clones and leaves out a portion. The sample has 20,000 to 25,000 clones, about 80% seen once. The sample comprised PBMCs. The TCR was taken from a man aged 55 to 70 with head and neck cancer.

The CDR3 DNA follows: TGTGCCAGCAGCGCTTCGGGACTAGCGGGAGGTGGGCCTAGCACAGATACGCAGTATTTT. Translating it yields CASSASGLAGGGPSTDTQYF. The rearrangement uses TRBV7-6 and TRBJ2-3; 15 nucleotides align to TRBD2. The CDR3 runs to 20 residues. CDR1 and CDR2 from the germline V gene are SGHVS and FNYEAQ. V was pared by 5 bases and J by 0 bases, with 12 bases of the junction left unmatched.